Listed here are 5 T cell receptor beta chains from one sample, sequenced in a study of blood T cells in healthy people across ages. Through a sample-barcoded 5' primer and a J-beta primer mix, a second PCR was run for roughly 7 to 12 cycles. Each CDR3 protein gets one entry after TCRdb re-called the 5' RACE reads with MiXCR. The sample contains about 640,000 distinct CDR3 sequences, under 65% of which appear only once. The sequenced material came from blood. These TCRs come from a man aged 60 to 69 in good health.

The chain uses TRBV9 and TRBJ2-2; no clear D. The CDR3 is 12 amino acids. Trimming removed 1 base from V and 7 bases from J, with 5 bases in between. Germline V CDR1 and CDR2: SGDLS, YYNGEE. The chain's CDR3 is CASSVLNGELFF. The CDR3 nucleotides read TGTGCCAGCAGCGTACTTAACGGGGAGCTGTTTTTT.

Only one count was recorded for this clonotype. The V and J genes are TRBV6-6 and TRBJ2-4; TRBD1 aligns across 12 bases. Germline-derived CDR1 and CDR2 are MNHNY and SVGAGI (reference sequence). The CDR3 contains 15 residues. The V gene end was trimmed by 2 bases and the J gene end by 13 bases; junction bases not matched to a gene: 9. The CDR3: CASSYGGQGAWEQYF. CDR3 bases: TGTGCCAGCAGTTACGGGGGACAGGGGGCTTGGGAGCAGTACTTC.

The rearrangement joins TRBV20-1 to TRBJ2-7; D is unclear. The J call may be wrong; the DNA end is better matched by TRBJ2-5. The germline CDR1 and CDR2 sequences are DFQATT and SNEGSKA (reference sequence). CDR3 length: 11 residues. In DNA form, the CDR3 reads TGCAATGGGATTAGGCAAGAGACCCAGTACTTC. Translation: CNGIRQETQYF.

This clonotype showed up just once. V is TRBV5-1 and J is TRBJ2-7; D remains ambiguous. From germline, CDR1 is SGHRS and CDR2 YFSETQ. Trimming cost V 5 bases and J 0 bases, with 15 bases left between them. This CDR3 has 15 residues. The CDR3 sequence: CASRSTPQSSYEQYF. CDR3 in DNA: TGCGCCAGCAGGTCCACCCCTCAGAGCTCCTACGAGCAGTACTTC.

The chain recombines TRBV29-1 with TRBJ2-1; TRBD1 aligns across 9 bases. The CDR3 contains 16 residues. Trimming cost V 5 bases and J 2 bases; bases outside gene matches: 10. CDR1 and CDR2 from the germline V gene are SQVTM and ANQGSEA. In nucleotides, the CDR3 is TGCAGCGTTACTGGACGACAGGGGGTGGCCTACAATGAGCAGTTCTTC. It translates to CSVTGRQGVAYNEQFF.